The 5 T cell receptor beta chains below all came from one sample that was sequenced in a study of cytomegalovirus exposure and HLA in healthy donors. The PCR ran on 60 Vbeta and 13 Jbeta primers. The table came from immunoSEQ multiplex PCR; TCRdb's copy has only in-frame clones and leaves some out. The sample comprises about 210,000 clones, around 78% of which are singletons, and around 0.44% rests with the top ten. The sequencing sample was made of PBMCs. The receptors were gathered from a boy between 10 and 17 years old in good health and CMV-seronegative.

This clone turned up a few times. The CDR3 reads CASTTGQGGEKLFF. Written as DNA, the CDR3 is TGTGCCAGCACCACCGGACAGGGTGGCGAAAAACTGTTTTTT. This chain joins TRBV6-1 and TRBJ1-4; 8 nucleotides agree with TRBD1. The CDR3 is made up of 14 amino acids. Germline trimming cut 7 bases from V and 8 bases from J; bases unmatched to any gene: 9. From germline, CDR1 is MNHNS and CDR2 SASEGT.

The V gene is TRBV29-1, the J gene TRBJ2-7, with 9 nucleotides matching TRBD1. The CDR3 extends over 13 amino acids. Germline CDR1 SQVTM, CDR2 ANQGSEA. The V segment lost 7 bases and the J segment 3 bases; nucleotides outside the gene matches: 7. The CDR3 spells CSAEGQGSYEQYF. Here the CDR3 DNA reads TGCAGCGCAGAGGGACAGGGAAGCTACGAGCAGTACTTC.

Notes on this clone: The same CDR3 arises from other DNA sequences in this sample as well. The chain links TRBV5-4 to TRBJ2-7, with 10 bases identical to TRBD2. CDR3 length: 15 residues. Unmatched junction bases numbered 3, after V lost 3 bases and J lost 0 bases. Per the germline V gene, CDR1 is SGHNT and CDR2 is YYREEE (reference sequence). The CDR3: CASSSRTSGSYEQYF. The CDR3, as DNA: TGTGCCAGCAGCTCGAGGACTAGCGGCTCCTACGAGCAGTACTTC.

The J gene is TRBJ2-1, the V gene TRBV5-1; 9 bases fit TRBD2. Germline values: CDR1 SGHRS, CDR2 YFSETQ. The CDR3 loop spans 17 amino acids. After removal of 0 bases from V and 4 bases from J, the junction contained 8 bases not matched to a gene. In DNA, the CDR3 is TGCGCCAGCAGCTTGGCAGTAGCGGGAGTCGGTTACAATGAGCAGTTCTTC. Its protein is CASSLAVAGVGYNEQFF. Together with reference TRBV5-1 and TRBJ2-1, the CDR3 gives the full variable domain: KAGVTQTPRYLIKTRGQQVTLSCSPISGHRSVSWYQQTPGQGLQFLFEYFSETQRNKGNFPGRFSGRQFSNSRSEMNVSTLELGDSALYLCASSLAVAGVGYNEQFFGPGTRLTVL.

The chain couples TRBV13 to TRBJ2-7, with a tentative D call TRBD1 (5 bases). This CDR3 spans 14 amino acids. The V gene's germline CDR1 is PRHDT and CDR2 FYEKMQ (reference sequence). Between the trimmed V and J ends, which lost 0 bases and 4 bases, there was a span of 10 bases. CDR3 nucleotide sequence: TGTGCCAGCAGCTTAGGAGACAGAGCATACGAGCAGTACTTC. This sequence encodes CASSLGDRAYEQYF.